A single sample gave rise to the 27 T cell receptor beta chains below, sequenced in a study of regulatory T cells in long-lasting Graves disease. Library construction for TCR beta used iRepertoire HTBI primers and Arm-PCR of CDR3 regions. TCRdb reprocessed the multiplex PCR reads with MiXCR, giving one entry per CDR3 protein. The table records about 240,000 distinct CDR3 sequences, around 20% of them present only once. Time point meaning: newly diagnosed GD, antithyroid drugs for less than 3 months. The authors made the TCR library using RNA they extracted from PBMCs. Material: peripheral blood mononuclear cells (PBMCs), obtained at new diagnosis, from a patient treated with antithyroid drugs. The origin of the receptors is a female donor with Graves disease.

This sequence joins TRBV20-1 and TRBJ2-3; 11 bases map to TRBD2. Germline trimming cut 3 bases from V and 4 bases from J; bases unmatched to any gene: 9. Germline-derived CDR1 and CDR2 are DFQATT and SNEGSKA (reference sequence). This CDR3 spans 16 amino acids. The DNA of the CDR3 is TGCAGTGCTAGCCATTCTAGCGGGAGGATGTCAGATACGCAGTATTTT. Translating gives CSASHSSGRMSDTQYF.

This clonotype was found many times. CDR3 amino acids: CASRVGNTEAFF. Written as DNA, the CDR3 is TGCGCCAGCAGGGTGGGGAACACTGAAGCTTTCTTT. The chain links TRBV5-1 to TRBJ1-1; D not certain. CDR3 length: 12 amino acids. V was cut by 5 bases and J by 1 base, with 6 bases left in between. Germline CDR1 SGHRS, CDR2 YFSETQ.

This clonotype was seen many times. The chain combines TRBV12-3 or TRBV12-4 with TRBJ2-2; 14 bases line up with TRBD2. V was clipped by 5 bases and J by 1 base; unmatched bases: 6. CDR3 size: 18 residues. The CDR3 region has the DNA TGTGCCAGCAGTCCGGGACTAGCGGGGGCTTTGAACACCGGGGAGCTGTTTTTT. Translated, it gives CASSPGLAGALNTGELFF.

The sample holds many counts of this clonotype. V usage is TRBV29-1 and J usage is TRBJ1-1; D unclear. The CDR3 totals 10 residues. CDR1 is SQVTM, CDR2 ANQGSEA, per germline. Deletions cut 6 bases from V and 11 bases from J, with 13 bases between. CDR3 bases: TGCAGCGTCGGCGCCCTTGGGGCTTTCTTT. Its protein product is CSVGALGAFF.

Points on this clonotype: Since a much larger clone is just one base distant, this may be a read error. This chain joins TRBV6-2 or TRBV6-3 and TRBJ1-5, with 9 bases lining up with TRBD1. CDR3 size: 15 residues. V lost 5 bases and J lost 2; bases outside the gene matches: 4. Germline V CDR1 and CDR2: MNHEY, SVGEGT. The CDR3, as DNA: TGTGCCAGCAGTACAGGGGGCATGGGCAATCAGCCCCAGCATTTT. It encodes CASSTGGMGNQPQHF.

J is TRBJ1-1 and V is TRBV6-1; no firm D call. The V end was cut by 6 bases, the J end by 0 bases, with 5 bases between. CDR1 MNHNS and CDR2 SASEGT come from the germline V gene. This CDR3 contains 12 residues. The CDR3 nucleotides read TGTGCCAGCAGGACAATGAACACTGAAGCTTTCTTT. Translation gives CASRTMNTEAFF.

This clonotype was counted at least ten times. This sequence joins TRBV7-3 and TRBJ2-1; TRBD1 is a possible D gene (5 bases). The germline V and J ends were trimmed by 6 bases and 4 bases, with 10 bases remaining between them. Germline V gives CDR1 SGHTA, CDR2 FQGTGA. CDR3 length equals 13 residues. In DNA, the CDR3 is TGTGCCAGCAGTTCACAGGTTTACAATGAGCAGTTCTTC. Its translation: CASSSQVYNEQFF.

This clonotype appeared many times. The chain is built from TRBV6-2 or TRBV6-3 and TRBJ2-3; 12 nucleotides line up with TRBD2. The CDR3 consists of 16 residues. The germline CDR1 and CDR2 sequences are MNHEY and SVGEGT. Trimming removed 8 bases from V and 5 bases from J; junction bases left unmatched: 11. DNA of the CDR3: TGTGCCAGCCGTCTTCGACTAGCGGGGGATAAAGATACGCAGTATTTT. Amino acid sequence: CASRLRLAGDKDTQYF.

The chain links TRBV25-1 to TRBJ1-2; D is unresolved. Germline-derived CDR1 and CDR2 are MGHDK and SYGVNS. The CDR3 has 14 residues. V dropped 8 bases and J dropped 4 bases, with 17 bases sitting between them. The CDR3 loop reads CASSFTGNTYGYTF. The CDR3 DNA is TGTGCCAGCTCTTTTACCGGGAATACCTATGGCTACACCTTC.

This clonotype was recorded at least ten times. The genes are TRBV6-1 and TRBJ1-6, with 10 positions matching TRBD1. This CDR3 contains 14 residues. V lost 7 bases and J lost 10; bases outside the gene matches: 7. Germline CDR1 and CDR2: MNHNS and SASEGT. The CDR3 DNA is TGTGCCAGCACCCCCGGGACAGGGGTATCACCCCTCCACTTT. As protein: CASTPGTGVSPLHF.

This clonotype was observed at least ten times. V gene TRBV19 combines with J gene TRBJ2-2; D is possibly TRBD1 (5 bases). Germline assignment: CDR1 LNHDA and CDR2 SQIVND (reference sequence). This CDR3 has 15 amino acids. Trimming left V 5 bases short and J 6 bases short, with 16 bases between. The CDR3 sequence is CASSLGAVEAGELFF. DNA for the CDR3: TGTGCCAGTAGTTTAGGGGCGGTAGAGGCCGGGGAGCTGTTTTTT.

The chain carries TRBV20-1 and TRBJ2-1; 8 nucleotides align to TRBD2. V shed 6 bases, J shed 6 bases, and the junction held 13 bases outside the gene matches. The CDR3 is made up of 15 amino acids. Germline CDR1 reads DFQATT; CDR2 reads SNEGSKA (reference sequence). CDR3 residues: CSARDWAGGSNEQFF. The CDR3 DNA reads as TGCAGTGCCAGGGACTGGGCGGGAGGTAGCAATGAGCAGTTCTTC.

This clonotype was seen ten or more times. The V and J genes are TRBV7-6 and TRBJ2-3; 10 bases align to TRBD1. Trimming took 5 bases from V and 3 from J; bases not matched to a gene: 5. Per the germline V gene, CDR1 is SGHVS and CDR2 is FNYEAQ. CDR3 length: 15 residues. The chain's CDR3 is CASSTTGGITDTQYF. CDR3 DNA sequence: TGTGCCAGCAGCACGACAGGGGGCATTACAGATACGCAGTATTTT.

This clonotype was counted many times. This chain links TRBV7-2 with TRBJ2-5; 15 bases are shared with TRBD2. V dropped 1 base and J dropped 2; count of bases not matched to a gene: 2. CDR3 length: 17 amino acids. CDR1 and CDR2 (germline): SGHTA, FQGNSA. CDR3 sequence: CASSLGGLAGGQETQYF. The CDR3 bases are TGTGCCAGCAGCTTAGGCGGACTAGCGGGGGGGCAAGAGACCCAGTACTTC.

This clonotype was counted at least ten times. The chain couples TRBV28 to TRBJ1-2; 9 bases are a match to TRBD1. The germline CDR1 and CDR2 sequences are MDHEN and SYDVKM. This CDR3 is 14 amino acids long. V trimming: 6 bases; J trimming: 5 bases; junction bases outside the gene matches: 7. This chain's CDR3 is CASRKTGGEYGYTF. The CDR3 DNA is TGTGCCAGCAGGAAGACAGGGGGGGAATATGGCTACACCTTC.

The chain recombines TRBV10-2 with TRBJ2-7; D ambiguous. The CDR3 has 13 residues. Germline V gene lookup returns CDR1 WSHSY and CDR2 SAAADI. With 2 bases removed from V and 3 bases from J, the gap between germline ends came to 8 bases. For the CDR3, the DNA is TGCGCCAGCAGTGAGGGACGGGTCTACGAGCAGTACTTC. Protein sequence: CASSEGRVYEQYF.

In this sample, this clonotype turned up many times. The V call is TRBV20-1, the J call TRBJ2-7; perhaps TRBD1 as D (5 bases). Germline CDR1 is DFQATT and CDR2 is SNEGSKA (reference sequence). The V gene lost 3 bases and the J gene lost 0 bases, with 12 bases spanning the gap. This CDR3 is 14 amino acids long. The chain's CDR3 is CSASRAGPSYEQYF. CDR3 sequence (DNA): TGCAGTGCTAGCAGGGCCGGCCCCTCCTACGAGCAGTACTTC.

This clonotype was observed many times. The chain is built from TRBV18 and TRBJ1-4; D remains ambiguous. Trimming shortened V by 3 bases and J by 2 bases, and 7 bases separated the two germline ends. CDR3 length: 14 amino acids. Germline V lookup: CDR1 KGHSH, CDR2 LQKENI. This chain's CDR3 is CASSPSPTNEKLFF. CDR3 bases: TGTGCCAGCTCACCGTCTCCCACTAATGAAAAACTGTTTTTT.

This clonotype occurred many times. This chain joins TRBV10-2 and TRBJ1-5; D possibly corresponds to TRBD1 (5 bases). Between the trimmed V and J ends, which lost 5 bases and 1 base, there was a span of 12 bases. This CDR3 region has 15 residues. CDR1 is WSHSY, CDR2 SAAADI, per germline. The DNA for the CDR3 is TGCGCCAGCAGTTGGGGCAGGGTGAGCAATCAGCCCCAGCATTTT. This gives the protein CASSWGRVSNQPQHF.

This clonotype has ten or more counts. V gene TRBV19 combines with J gene TRBJ2-7; maybe TRBD1 (6 bases). Germline CDR1 reads LNHDA; CDR2 reads SQIVND (reference sequence). The CDR3 covers 14 residues. V was cut by 3 bases and J by 12 bases, with 21 bases left in between. The CDR3 spells CASSIPGQPKPSYF. As DNA, the CDR3 is TGTGCCAGTAGTATTCCGGGACAACCTAAGCCGTCGTACTTC.

This clonotype was seen many times. V usage is TRBV5-1 and J usage is TRBJ2-5; D is uncertain. From germline, CDR1 is SGHRS and CDR2 YFSETQ. The CDR3 sequence is 13 residues long. V lost 5 bases to trimming and J lost 2 bases, with 10 bases between them. Written as DNA, the CDR3 is TGCGCCAGCAGGCTAGTTGGTCAAGAGACCCAGTACTTC. Protein sequence: CASRLVGQETQYF.

This clonotype was observed many times. CDR3 amino acids: CASSFGSGLGTQYF. For the CDR3, the DNA is TGTGCCAGCAGTTTTGGCTCAGGGTTAGGGACCCAGTACTTC. V usage is TRBV28 and J usage is TRBJ2-5; a weak D match, TRBD1 (5 bases). The V gene's germline CDR1 is MDHEN and CDR2 SYDVKM. The CDR3 is 14 residues long. The V gene lost 3 bases and the J gene lost 7 bases, with 15 bases spanning the gap.

This clonotype was seen many times. J is TRBJ2-5 and V is TRBV14; D not certain. Deletions cut 1 base from V and 5 bases from J, with 14 bases between. The CDR3 contains 15 residues. From germline, CDR1 is SGHDN and CDR2 FVKESK. The CDR3 nucleotides are TGTGCCAGCAGCCAAGGGGTTTATGCGCGCGAGACCCAGTACTTC. Amino acids: CASSQGVYARETQYF. Full variable domain (remainder filled in from reference TRBV14 and TRBJ2-5): EAGVTQFPSHSVIEKGQTVTLRCDPISGHDNLYWYRRVMGKEIKFLLHFVKESKQDESGMPNNRFLAERTGGTYSTLKVQPAELEDSGVYFCASSQGVYARETQYFGPGTRLLVL.

This clonotype showed up just a few times. J is TRBJ1-2 and V is TRBV5-5, with a tentative D call TRBD1 (6 bases). Trimming cost V 4 bases and J 3 bases, with 28 bases left between them. The CDR3 has 19 residues. CDR1 SGHKS and CDR2 YYEKEE come from the germline V gene (reference sequence). The CDR3: CASSRTLDSPGLTDYGYTF. CDR3 nucleotides: TGTGCCAGCAGCCGTACCCTGGACAGCCCGGGCCTCACAGACTATGGCTACACCTTC. The full variable domain, completed using reference TRBV5-5 and TRBJ1-2, is DAGVTQSPTHLIKTRGQQVTLRCSPISGHKSVSWYQQVLGQGPQFIFQYYEKEERGRGNFPDRFSARQFPNYSSELNVNALLLGDSALYLCASSRTLDSPGLTDYGYTFGSGTRLTVV.

In this sample, this clonotype turned up many times. The CDR3 sequence: CSAKKGLVGYEQYF. CDR3 sequence (DNA): TGCAGTGCTAAGAAGGGACTAGTAGGCTACGAGCAGTACTTC. This chain joins TRBV20-1 and TRBJ2-7; 8 nucleotides line up with TRBD2. Germline CDR1 and CDR2: DFQATT and SNEGSKA (reference sequence). The CDR3 totals 14 residues. The trim removed 4 bases at V and 3 bases at J, leaving 8 bases unmatched.

This clonotype came up many times. The chain joins TRBV20-1 to TRBJ2-5, with D perhaps matching TRBD1 or TRBD2 (5 bases each). This CDR3 contains 13 residues. Germline V gene lookup returns CDR1 DFQATT and CDR2 SNEGSKA (reference sequence). V was clipped by 0 bases and J by 3 bases, with 8 bases between them. Written as DNA, the CDR3 is TGCAGTGCTAGAGATGGGACCGAAGAGACCCAGTACTTC. It codes for CSARDGTEETQYF.

This chain links TRBV11-2 with TRBJ1-1, with D possibly being TRBD1 (6 bases). Germline CDR1 reads SGHAT; CDR2 reads FQNNGV. V lost 5 bases, J lost 0 bases, and 22 bases lay in between. The CDR3 length is 18 residues. DNA for the CDR3: TGTGCCAGCAGCCCTCAGGGTTGGGGAGGGGGGATGAACACTGAAGCTTTCTTT. Protein sequence: CASSPQGWGGGMNTEAFF.